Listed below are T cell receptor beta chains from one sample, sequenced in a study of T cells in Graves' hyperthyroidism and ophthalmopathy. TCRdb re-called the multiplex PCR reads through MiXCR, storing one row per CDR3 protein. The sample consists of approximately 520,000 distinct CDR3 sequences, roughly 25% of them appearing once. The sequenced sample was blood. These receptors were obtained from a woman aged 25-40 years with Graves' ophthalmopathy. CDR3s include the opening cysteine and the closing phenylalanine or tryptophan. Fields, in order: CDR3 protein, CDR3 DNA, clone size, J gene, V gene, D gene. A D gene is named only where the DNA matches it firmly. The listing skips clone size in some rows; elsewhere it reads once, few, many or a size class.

CASTPLGDNYGYTF	TGTGCCAGCACCCCTCTGGGGGATAACTATGGCTACACCTTC	few	TRBJ1-2	TRBV27	NA
CASMPSGVDEETQYF	TGTGCCAGCATGCCGTCGGGGGTGGATGAAGAGACCCAGTACTTC	many	TRBJ2-5	TRBV6-2/TRBV6-3	NA
CASSYEDGAYEQYF	TGTGCCAGCAGTTACGAGGACGGGGCCTACGAGCAGTACTTC	once	TRBJ2-7	TRBV12-3/TRBV12-4	NA
CASSDERVNYGYTF	TGTGCCAGCAGTGATGAGAGGGTTAACTATGGCTACACCTTC	many	TRBJ1-2	TRBV2	NA
CASRGQGTEAFF	TGTGCCAGCAGGGGACAGGGCACTGAAGCTTTCTTT	many	TRBJ1-1	TRBV12-3/TRBV12-4	TRBD1
CASTPPGRPSYGYTF	TGTGCCAGCACCCCCCCCGGGAGACCTAGCTATGGCTACACCTTC	many	TRBJ1-2	TRBV28	NA
CSVVGASGGETQYF	TGCAGCGTTGTGGGGGCTAGCGGAGGGGAGACCCAGTACTTC	NA	TRBJ2-5	TRBV29-1	NA
CASSLFQGSVETQYF	TGTGCCAGCAGTTTATTCCAGGGCAGTGTCGAGACCCAGTACTTC	many	TRBJ2-5	TRBV27	NA
CASSQAGGLSEQYF	TGTGCCAGCAGCCAGGCGGGGGGGCTGTCCGAGCAGTACTTC	NA	TRBJ2-7	TRBV3-1	TRBD2
CASSPLHTLRNTIYF	TGCGCCAGCAGCCCACTCCATACGCTGAGAAACACCATATATTTT	NA	TRBJ1-3	TRBV4-1	NA
CATSPFSYNSPLHF	TGTGCCACCAGCCCATTTTCCTATAATTCACCCCTCCACTTT	few	TRBJ1-6	TRBV15	NA
CASRSPGQGDQPQHF	TGTGCCAGCAGGTCTCCGGGACAGGGGGATCAGCCCCAGCATTTT	many	TRBJ1-5	TRBV12-3/TRBV12-4	TRBD1
CASRDRELGQETQYF	TGTGCCAGCCGGGACAGGGAACTGGGGCAAGAGACCCAGTACTTC	many	TRBJ2-5	TRBV10-3	TRBD1
CASSLGSSASYEQYF	TGTGCCAGCAGTTTGGGGAGTAGCGCCTCTTACGAGCAGTACTTC	many	TRBJ2-7	TRBV6-5	NA
CSASEGGGSYEQYF	TGCAGTGCTAGTGAGGGGGGAGGCTCCTACGAGCAGTACTTC	many	TRBJ2-7	TRBV20-1	NA
CASSQERGGQYEQYF	TGCGCCAGCAGCCAAGAGCGGGGGGGCCAGTACGAGCAGTACTTC	many	TRBJ2-7	TRBV4-1	TRBD2
CASSIGGAETQYF	TGTGCCAGTAGTATCGGCGGGGCCGAGACCCAGTACTTC	many	TRBJ2-5	TRBV19	NA
CASSLRGTQETQYF	TGTGCCAGCAGCTTACGGGGAACTCAAGAGACCCAGTACTTC	few	TRBJ2-5	TRBV5-6	NA
CSARESVSNQPQHF	TGCAGTGCTAGAGAGTCGGTTAGCAATCAGCCCCAGCATTTT	many	TRBJ1-5	TRBV20-1	NA
CASSQEGLGGETQYF	TGCGCCAGCAGCCAAGAGGGACTAGGGGGAGAGACCCAGTACTTC	NA	TRBJ2-5	TRBV4-1	TRBD2
CASSLPGSFFPYEQYF	TGTGCCAGCAGCCTACCGGGTTCCTTTTTCCCCTACGAGCAGTACTTC	many	TRBJ2-7	TRBV28	NA
CASSRPQGTSGDYQETQYF	TGTGCCAGCAGCCGCCCACAAGGGACTAGCGGGGACTACCAAGAGACCCAGTACTTC	NA	TRBJ2-5	TRBV12-3/TRBV12-4	TRBD2
CSAGHLLGPHTEAFF	TGCAGTGCTGGACACTTACTGGGGCCTCACACTGAAGCTTTCTTT	few	TRBJ1-1	TRBV20-1	NA
CASSYSSGANGYTF	TGTGCCAGCAGTTACTCCTCAGGTGCTAATGGCTACACCTTC	many	TRBJ1-2	TRBV6-2/TRBV6-3	NA
CASSRLAGRKETQYF	TGTGCCAGCTCCAGACTAGCGGGGCGAAAAGAGACCCAGTACTTC	NA	TRBJ2-5	TRBV7-8	TRBD2
CASSPQTSNQPQHF	TGCGCCAGCAGCCCTCAAACTAGCAATCAGCCCCAGCATTTT	NA	TRBJ1-5	TRBV4-1	NA
CSVGPTGTQPQHF	TGCAGCGTTGGCCCGACAGGTACTCAGCCCCAGCATTTT	many	TRBJ1-5	TRBV29-1	NA
CASSQGPGRVYGYTF	TGTGCCAGCAGCCAGGGGCCAGGGCGAGTTTATGGCTACACCTTC	many	TRBJ1-2	TRBV7-9	NA
CSARTRRTGELFF	TGCAGTGCTAGGACTAGACGGACCGGGGAGCTGTTTTTT	few	TRBJ2-2	TRBV20-1	NA
CASSLKGKGETQYF	TGTGCCAGCAGCTTAAAGGGGAAGGGAGAGACCCAGTACTTC	many	TRBJ2-5	TRBV7-3	NA
CASSLEESTEAFF	TGTGCCAGCAGTTTAGAAGAGAGCACTGAAGCTTTCTTT	many	TRBJ1-1	TRBV12-3/TRBV12-4	NA
CATSDLQGSGYTF	TGTGCCACCAGTGATTTGCAAGGGAGCGGCTACACCTTC	few	TRBJ1-2	TRBV24-1	NA
CASSLETRNTIYF	TGTGCCAGCAGCTTAGAGACGAGGAACACCATATATTTT	NA	TRBJ1-3	TRBV7-2	NA
CASSQGGVVLTSYEQYF	TGCGCCAGCAGCCAAGGGGGAGTGGTGCTTACGTCCTACGAGCAGTACTTC	few	TRBJ2-7	TRBV4-1	NA
CASSLMKAGYTF	TGTGCCAGCAGCTTAATGAAAGCGGGCTACACCTTC	NA	TRBJ1-2	TRBV7-2	NA
CSARRNQYGYTF	TGCAGTGCTAGACGAAATCAGTATGGCTACACCTTC	many	TRBJ1-2	TRBV20-1	NA
CASSVGRDTEAFF	TGTGCCAGCAGTGTAGGCAGGGACACTGAAGCTTTCTTT	many	TRBJ1-1	TRBV2	NA
CASSATSGGRYYEQYF	TGTGCCAGCAGCGCTACTAGCGGGGGGCGGTACTACGAGCAGTACTTC	many	TRBJ2-7	TRBV12-3/TRBV12-4	TRBD2
CASSSDRPVTYEQYF	TGTGCCAGCAGCTCCGACAGGCCCGTCACCTACGAGCAGTACTTC	many	TRBJ2-7	TRBV7-2	NA
CSVEWDKSSYEQYF	TGCAGCGTTGAATGGGACAAGAGCTCCTACGAGCAGTACTTC	many	TRBJ2-7	TRBV29-1	NA
CAWRRTGNTGELFF	TGTGCCTGGAGGAGGACAGGGAACACCGGGGAGCTGTTTTTT	many	TRBJ2-2	TRBV30	TRBD1
CSARDGLNTEAFF	TGCAGTGCTAGAGACGGTTTGAACACTGAAGCTTTCTTT	many	TRBJ1-1	TRBV20-1	NA
CVSSERDRPTEKLFF	TGTGTCAGCAGTGAGAGGGATAGACCAACTGAAAAACTGTTTTTT	NA	TRBJ1-4	TRBV12-3/TRBV12-4	NA
CASRPKGNTEAFF	TGCGCCAGCAGACCTAAAGGGAACACTGAAGCTTTCTTT	NA	TRBJ1-1	TRBV5-1	NA
CASRAGETQYF	TGTGCCAGCAGGGCCGGTGAGACCCAGTACTTC	many	TRBJ2-5	TRBV6-1	NA
CASSSTGLFSYEQYF	TGTGCCAGCAGTTCTACGGGACTCTTCTCCTACGAGCAGTACTTC	NA	TRBJ2-7	TRBV28	NA
CASRPPAGSGRVAF	TGCGCCAGCAGACCTCCCGCAGGGTCGGGCCGGGTAGCCTTC	once	TRBJ1-2	TRBV5-1	NA
CASSARLAGGEQYF	TGTGCCAGCAGTGCCCGTCTTGCGGGTGGCGAGCAGTACTTC	NA	TRBJ2-7	TRBV28	NA
CASSLGTSGETNTGELFF	TGTGCCAGCAGCTTAGGGACTAGCGGGGAGACGAACACCGGGGAGCTGTTTTTT	NA	TRBJ2-2	TRBV7-6	TRBD2
CASSSPNFYEQYF	TGTGCCAGCAGCTCTCCGAACTTCTACGAGCAGTACTTC	many	TRBJ2-7	TRBV7-2	NA
CASSRTHPYEQYF	TGTGCCAGCAGCAGGACACACCCCTACGAGCAGTACTTC	many	TRBJ2-7	TRBV6-5	NA
CASSSIPRDRSYGYTF	TGTGCCAGCAGCTCCATACCACGGGACAGGAGCTATGGCTACACCTTC	NA	TRBJ1-2	TRBV11-2	TRBD1
CASSLDYGVYEQYF	TGCGCCAGCAGCTTGGACTACGGGGTCTACGAGCAGTACTTC	many	TRBJ2-7	TRBV5-1	NA